Listed below are T cell receptor beta chains from one sample, sequenced in a study of T cell responses to AZD1222 COVID-19 vaccine. Repertoires were generated with immunoSEQ multiplex PCR, while TCRdb's copy carries only in-frame clones and drops some. This sample carries 100,000 to 150,000 clones, roughly nine tenths of them seen once, and the ten largest clones take around 1.6%. The sample consisted of peripheral blood, taken on day 0 of AZD1222 vaccination. Receptors were obtained from an adult in good health. CDR3s include the opening cysteine and the closing phenylalanine or tryptophan. A D gene is named only where the DNA matches it firmly. The listing skips clone size in some rows; elsewhere it reads once, few, many or a size class.

clone size,D gene,V gene,J gene,CDR3 length,CDR3 DNA,CDR3 protein
NA,NA,TRBV7-2,TRBJ2-2,12,TGTGCCAGCAGCTCAGACACCGGGGAGCTGTTTTTT,CASSSDTGELFF
once,NA,TRBV7-9,TRBJ1-5,14,TGTGCCAGCAGCCTAGGGTCCCCAGGGAGGCCCCAGCATTTT,CASSLGSPGRPQHF
once,NA,TRBV6-1,TRBJ1-2,16,TGTGCCAGCAGTGAAGGTTTTTTAACACAGAATTATGGCTACACCTTC,CASSEGFLTQNYGYTF
NA,NA,TRBV7-9,TRBJ1-2,13,TGTGCCAGCAGCTTAGTGGAAAACTATGGCTACACCTTC,CASSLVENYGYTF
NA,TRBD1,TRBV5-1,TRBJ1-2,18,TGCGCCAGCAGGCCTCGGGGACAGGGCCCCCTGGGTAACTATGGCTACACCTTC,CASRPRGQGPLGNYGYTF
few,NA,TRBV4-3,TRBJ1-3,13,TGCGCCAGCAGCCAAACAGTCGGAAACACCATATATTTT,CASSQTVGNTIYF
few,NA,TRBV18,TRBJ1-5,15,TGTGCCAGCTCACCAGGGGGGTATAGCAATCAGCCCCAGCATTTT,CASSPGGYSNQPQHF
NA,TRBD2,TRBV5-1,TRBJ2-2,15,TGCGCCAGCACCTCGGATGTAGCGGGGGCCGGGGAGCTGTTTTTT,CASTSDVAGAGELFF
NA,NA,TRBV5-1,TRBJ2-7,13,TGCGCCAGCAGCTTGGCCATCTCCTACGAGCAGTACTTC,CASSLAISYEQYF
NA,NA,TRBV21-1,TRBJ2-5,16,TGTGCCAGCAGCAAAGGACTAGCGGGGGGAGTGGAGACCCAGTACTTC,CASSKGLAGGVETQYF
NA,TRBD1,TRBV7-9,TRBJ1-4,14,TGTGCCAGCAGCTCGTTTGGGACAGTTGAAAAACTGTTTTTT,CASSSFGTVEKLFF
NA,TRBD1,TRBV15,TRBJ2-2,15,TGTGCCACCAGCTTTCGACAGGGGATCGGCGGGGAGCTGTTTTTT,CATSFRQGIGGELFF
NA,NA,TRBV2,TRBJ1-2,13,TGTGCCAGCGGAAACAGGGCTAACTATGGCTACACCTTC,CASGNRANYGYTF
NA,TRBD1,TRBV7-2,TRBJ2-5,15,TGTGCCAGCAGCTGGAACAGGGGAAAGCAAGAGACCCAGTACTTC,CASSWNRGKQETQYF
few,NA,TRBV15,TRBJ1-2,15,TGTGCCACCAGCAGAGTTGTCTCACTACGAGATGGCTACACCTTC,CATSRVVSLRDGYTF
NA,NA,TRBV6-5,TRBJ1-5,15,TGTGCCATACAGGGCAGGCTCCATAGCAATCAGCCCCAGCATTTT,CAIQGRLHSNQPQHF
NA,NA,TRBV5-4,TRBJ1-1,14,TGTGCCAGCAGCTTGGAGTCTCCCGGGACAGAAGCTTTCTTT,CASSLESPGTEAFF
NA,TRBD1,TRBV18,TRBJ2-4,13,TGTGCCACCCGACAGGGAGACAAAAACATTCAGTACTTC,CATRQGDKNIQYF
NA,NA,TRBV5-4,TRBJ2-1,12,TGTGCCAGCAGTTCTACTAGTTATGAGCAGTTCTTC,CASSSTSYEQFF
NA,NA,TRBV7-3,TRBJ1-5,13,TGTGCCAGCAGCTTAGACAGACAACAGCCCCAGCATTTT,CASSLDRQQPQHF
NA,NA,TRBV5-1,TRBJ2-7,13,TGCGCCAGCAGCCGCACCCCCGTTTGGGAGCAGTACTTC,CASSRTPVWEQYF
NA,NA,TRBV2,TRBJ1-1,11,TGTGCCAGCAGTGGGGCCACTGAAGCTTTCTTT,CASSGATEAFF
NA,NA,TRBV29-1,TRBJ2-7,14,TGCAGCGTTGAAGGGCGGGGTGACTCCTACGAGCAGTACTTC,CSVEGRGDSYEQYF
NA,NA,TRBV16,TRBJ2-2,13,TGTGCCAGCAGCCAACGGGTTAGCGGGGAGCTGTTTTTT,CASSQRVSGELFF
NA,NA,TRBV19,TRBJ2-7,13,TGTGCCAGTAGTTTGACGACTGGAAGCGAGCAGTACTTC,CASSLTTGSEQYF
NA,TRBD1,TRBV28,TRBJ1-2,14,TGTGCCAGCAGCCCGGGACAGGGGGACTATGGCTACACCTTC,CASSPGQGDYGYTF
NA,NA,TRBV9,TRBJ2-3,15,TGTGCCAGCAGCCCCGGTCGACAGAGCGCAGATACGCAGTATTTT,CASSPGRQSADTQYF
NA,NA,TRBV5-1,TRBJ1-5,17,TGCGCCAGCAGCTTGGGGGTGGCAGGGAACAGCAATCAGCCCCAGCATTTT,CASSLGVAGNSNQPQHF
NA,TRBD1,TRBV27,TRBJ2-7,13,TGTGCCAGCAGTATCCGGGACAGCTACGAGCAGTACTTC,CASSIRDSYEQYF
NA,NA,TRBV7-2,TRBJ2-5,15,TGTGCCAGCAGCCCACAGTCAAATATGGGAGAGACCCAGTACTTC,CASSPQSNMGETQYF
NA,TRBD1,TRBV10-3,TRBJ1-5,14,TGTGCCATCAGTCGACAGGGGAGCAATCAGCCCCAGCATTTT,CAISRQGSNQPQHF
NA,NA,TRBV7-9,TRBJ1-2,14,TGTGCCAGCAGCTTAGCGCTAACGGTTTTTGGCTACACCTTC,CASSLALTVFGYTF
NA,NA,TRBV24-1,TRBJ2-3,18,TGTGCCACCAGTGCCCCCACAATAGCTCTATCAGGTACAGATACGCAGTATTTT,CATSAPTIALSGTDTQYF
once,TRBD1,TRBV4-2,TRBJ2-7,12,TGTGCCAGCAGCGGTGACAGGGGCGAGCAGTACTTC,CASSGDRGEQYF
NA,NA,TRBV28,TRBJ1-2,13,TGTGCCAGCAGTCAGGACACCCAGGGGGGCTACACCTTC,CASSQDTQGGYTF
NA,NA,TRBV4-1,TRBJ2-1,16,TGCGCCAGCAGCTTTCGAAACAGGGGGGGGTACAATGAGCAGTTCTTC,CASSFRNRGGYNEQFF
NA,NA,TRBV9,TRBJ2-7,15,TGTGCCAGCAGCGTAGCTGGGACAACAGCCTACGAGCAGTACTTC,CASSVAGTTAYEQYF
NA,TRBD1,TRBV5-1,TRBJ1-1,15,TGCGCCAGCAGCTTGGGGACAGGGTTTATCACTGAAGCTTTCTTT,CASSLGTGFITEAFF
NA,NA,TRBV19,TRBJ2-6,12,TGTGCCAGTCGATCTGGGGCCAACGTCCTGACTTTC,CASRSGANVLTF
NA,NA,TRBV7-8,TRBJ1-1,14,TGTGCCAGCAGCCACGACCTTGAGGGGACTGAAGCTTTCTTT,CASSHDLEGTEAFF
NA,TRBD1,TRBV10-3,TRBJ2-3,15,TGTGCCATCAGTACTGGGACAGCTTACCAAGATACGCAGTATTTT,CAISTGTAYQDTQYF